This TCR beta chain comes out of a study of T-cell reconstitution after alpha-beta-depleted transplantation in children. Study results and limitations: Surviving recipient T cells and intrathymic progenitors accounted for some patients' high TCRbeta diversity at day 60. About two months after transplant, alpha-beta T cells reportedly came from several hundred expanded graft clones.

The V and J ends lost 5 bases and 4 bases respectively, with 19 bases between them. The CDR3 sequence is 15 residues long. The germline CDR1 and CDR2 sequences are SGHRS and YFSETQ. For this clonotype: Its specificity is not known.

The TCRbeta library was prepared with unique molecular identifiers. TCRdb reanalysed the PCR reads using MiXCR and keeps one entry per CDR3 protein. The repertoire consists of about 980,000 distinct CDR3 sequences, with about 30% occurring once and the leading ten covering 28%. The receptor was isolated from a boy under three years old who had a stem cell transplant for SCID, so the T cells may come from the graft donor. V is TRBV5-1 and J is TRBJ2-7; a weak D match, TRBD1 (6 bases). The starting material was PBMCs, mostly from graft donor cells, obtained 360 days after TCRalphabeta/CD19-depleted stem cell transplant. The CDR3 here is CASRSTGQTNYEQYF. In DNA form, the CDR3 reads TGCGCCAGCAGGTCAACCGGACAGACAAATTACGAGCAGTACTTC.